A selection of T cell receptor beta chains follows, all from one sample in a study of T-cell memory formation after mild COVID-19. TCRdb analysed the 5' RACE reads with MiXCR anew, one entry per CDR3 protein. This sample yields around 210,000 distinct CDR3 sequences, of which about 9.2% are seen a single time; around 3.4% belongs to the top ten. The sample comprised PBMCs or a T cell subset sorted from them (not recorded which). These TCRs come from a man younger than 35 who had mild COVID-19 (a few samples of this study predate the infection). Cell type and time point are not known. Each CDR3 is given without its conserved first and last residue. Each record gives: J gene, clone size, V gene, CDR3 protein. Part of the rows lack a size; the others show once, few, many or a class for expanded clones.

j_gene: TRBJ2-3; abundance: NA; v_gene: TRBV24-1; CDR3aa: ATKQGDTQY
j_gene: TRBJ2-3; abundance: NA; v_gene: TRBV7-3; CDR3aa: ASSKRAGGLADTQY
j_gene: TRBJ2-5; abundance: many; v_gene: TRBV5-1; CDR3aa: ASAWGSQETQY
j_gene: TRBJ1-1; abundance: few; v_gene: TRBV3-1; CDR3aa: ASSLVGGSNTEAF
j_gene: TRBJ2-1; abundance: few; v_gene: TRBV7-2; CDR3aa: ASSLGLEHEQF
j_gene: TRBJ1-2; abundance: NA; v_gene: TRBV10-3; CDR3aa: AISEREIRQLDYGYT
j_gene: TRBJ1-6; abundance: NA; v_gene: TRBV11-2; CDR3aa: ASSARPQGNSPLH
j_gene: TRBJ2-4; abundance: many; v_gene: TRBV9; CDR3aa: ASSVGSSGNIQY
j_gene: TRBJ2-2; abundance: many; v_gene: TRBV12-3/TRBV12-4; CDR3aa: ASSTPDRGTGELF
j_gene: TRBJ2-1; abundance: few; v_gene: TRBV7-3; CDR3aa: ASSLGASGLNEQF
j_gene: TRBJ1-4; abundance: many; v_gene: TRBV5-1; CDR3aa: ASSLTADSRFGKLF
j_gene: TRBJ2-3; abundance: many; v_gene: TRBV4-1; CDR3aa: ASSQPYRGSRDTQY
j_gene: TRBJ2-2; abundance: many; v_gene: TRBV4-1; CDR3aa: ASSQRKRGALNTGELF
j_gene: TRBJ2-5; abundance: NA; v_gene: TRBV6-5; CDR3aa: ASSYSGPGRRGSWETQY
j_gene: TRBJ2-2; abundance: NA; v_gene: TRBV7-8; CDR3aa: ASSNRQGVIGELF
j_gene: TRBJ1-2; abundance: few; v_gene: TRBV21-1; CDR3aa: DLGPRRANYGYT
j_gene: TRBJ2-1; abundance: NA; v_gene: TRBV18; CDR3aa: ASSPGVSLRYNEQF
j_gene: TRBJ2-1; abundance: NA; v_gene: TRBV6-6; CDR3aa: ASSDRRLIAGLRSEQF
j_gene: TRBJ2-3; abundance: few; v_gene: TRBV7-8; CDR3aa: ASSLGGGVKTDTQY
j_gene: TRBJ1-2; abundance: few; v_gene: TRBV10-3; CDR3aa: AISVEGDGYT
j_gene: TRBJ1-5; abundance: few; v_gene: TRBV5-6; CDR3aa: ASSPMGGNQPQH
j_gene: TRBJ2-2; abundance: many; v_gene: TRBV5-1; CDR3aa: ASSLVSSQPGELF
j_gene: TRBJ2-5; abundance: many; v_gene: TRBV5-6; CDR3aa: ASSLGDGETQY
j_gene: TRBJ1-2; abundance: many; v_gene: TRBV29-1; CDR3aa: SREPTPGGFVYGYT
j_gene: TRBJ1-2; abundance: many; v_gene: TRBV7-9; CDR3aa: ASSPPVNYGYT
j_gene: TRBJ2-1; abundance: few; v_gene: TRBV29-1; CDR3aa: SVETSGGVNEQF
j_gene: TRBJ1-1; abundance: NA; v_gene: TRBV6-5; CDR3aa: ASSWDTAGTEAF
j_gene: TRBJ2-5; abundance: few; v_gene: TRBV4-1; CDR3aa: ASSQRDPYGETQY
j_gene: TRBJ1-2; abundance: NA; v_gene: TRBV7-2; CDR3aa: ASSLNSGQNYGYT
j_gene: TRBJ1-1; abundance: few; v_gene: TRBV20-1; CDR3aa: SARDTGGTEAF
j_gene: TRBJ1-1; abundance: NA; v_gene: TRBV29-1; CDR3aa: SGSQGWGMNTEAF
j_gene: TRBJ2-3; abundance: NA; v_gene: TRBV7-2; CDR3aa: ASTSTDSHTDTQY
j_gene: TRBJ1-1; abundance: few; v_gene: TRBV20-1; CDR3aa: SAFFRDRYKNYEAF
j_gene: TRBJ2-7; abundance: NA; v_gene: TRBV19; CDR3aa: ASRDRATTYEQY